This T cell receptor beta chain was obtained from a study of identifying expanded T cells in peripheral blood. Study-level results: Technical replicates showed about 1.1 changed clones; two weeks about 16.4; four weeks 19.

Collection occurred without any documented infections or immune events in donors. In regard to this clone: Its specificity is unknown.

Clones were sequenced by immunoSEQ multiplex PCR, and TCRdb holds only the in-frame ones, with some missing. The repertoire holds approximately 130,000 clones, roughly 84% seen once, with roughly 3.3% in the top ten. V lost 3 bases to trimming and J lost 3 bases; unmatched junction nucleotides: 2. Germline values: CDR1 MNHNY, CDR2 SVGAGI (reference sequence). The CDR3 covers 16 residues. The chain uses TRBV6-6 and TRBJ2-2, with 12 bases fitting TRBD2. Input material: blood. The receptor's source is a person between 18 and 70 years old in good health. CDR3 amino acids: CASSYLAGGHTGELFF. Here the CDR3 DNA reads TGTGCCAGCAGTTATCTAGCGGGGGGGCACACCGGGGAGCTGTTTTTT.